This TCR beta chain was sequenced in a study of blood T cell repertoires in COVID-19. Across the study: Both acute and convalescent COVID-19 samples were obtained from the United States, Italy and Spain. From T cells, B-cell-depleted T cells, or PBMCs came the material, which was cDNA or gDNA.

Study processing details: Researchers report that nucleated cell counts were estimated from reference gene primer amplification. Libraries were prepared by immunoSEQ multiplex PCR; TCRdb keeps only in-frame clonotypes and omits some of them. V, J and clone size reflect that table, while D and trimming were determined from the DNA. The table lists 65,000 to 95,000 clones, approximately 91% of them singletons. Germline V gene lookup returns CDR1 MGHDK and CDR2 SYGVNS. Trimming removed 10 bases at V and 0 bases at J, with 16 bases between. This CDR3 has 14 amino acids. Sequencing input: peripheral blood. The clonotype comes from a man in his sixties or seventies with acute or convalescent COVID-19. The chain combines TRBV25-1 with TRBJ2-7; D unresolved. CDR3 protein: CANLFCRLSYEQYF. The CDR3 DNA sequence: TGTGCCAACCTTTTCTGCAGACTCTCCTACGAGCAGTACTTC.